These T cell receptor beta chains were read from a single sample in a study of blood T cell repertoires in COVID-19. Profiled with immunoSEQ multiplex PCR; TCRdb holds only in-frame clones, not every one. Of some 100,000 clones listed, roughly 89% are singletons. The source material was peripheral blood. The receptors come from a woman aged 80 or older with active COVID-19. The CDR3 runs from the conserved cysteine through the conserved F or W. D genes are given only for firm matches. Size tells how often a clone was seen (once, few, many) or the class of an expanded clone, and some rows leave it out.

TRBV5-5	.	TRBJ2-2	15	TRBD2	TGTGCCAGCAGCTTTTTAGCGGGAGGCACCGGGGAGCTGTTTTTT	CASSFLAGGTGELFF
TRBV5-8	.	TRBJ1-2	16	.	TGTGCCAGCAGCTTGCAGGGGCTTATAGCTAACTATGGCTACACCTTC	CASSLQGLIANYGYTF
TRBV7-8	.	TRBJ2-1	17	TRBD2	TGTGCCAGCACGCGGACTAGCGGGAGGGCCCCCTACAATGAGCAGTTCTTC	CASTRTSGRAPYNEQFF
TRBV5-4	.	TRBJ2-7	12	.	TGTGCCAGCAGCACGGACTCCTTGAAGCAGTACTTC	CASSTDSLKQYF
TRBV7-9	.	TRBJ1-4	12	.	TGTGCCAGCAGCTTAGATCAGGAAAAACTGTTTTTT	CASSLDQEKLFF
TRBV7-9	.	TRBJ2-7	15	TRBD2	TGTGCCAGCAGCTTAGGGACTAGCGGGATCGACGAGCAGTACTTC	CASSLGTSGIDEQYF
TRBV7-3	few	TRBJ2-1	14	TRBD2	TGTGCCAGCAGCTTAGCGGGAGCCTACAATGAGCAGTTCTTC	CASSLAGAYNEQFF
TRBV24-1	.	TRBJ2-1	15	TRBD1	TGTGCCACCAGTGATTTGAACAGGGGGCCGGGGGAGCAGTTCTTC	CATSDLNRGPGEQFF
TRBV6-4	.	TRBJ1-2	13	TRBD1	TGTGCCAGCAGCGCGGGACAGGGTTATGGCTACACCTTC	CASSAGQGYGYTF
TRBV7-3	.	TRBJ2-5	15	TRBD2	TGTGCCAGCAGCCCAACACTAGCGGGAGAGGAGACCCAGTACTTC	CASSPTLAGEETQYF
TRBV21-1	.	TRBJ2-7	16	.	TGTGCCAGCAGCACGTTAGGGACAGGGGGAATCTACGAGCAGTACTTC	CASSTLGTGGIYEQYF
TRBV7-2	.	TRBJ1-2	16	TRBD1	TGTGCCAGCAGCTTAATGGTGGGACAGGGAATCTCTGGCTACACCTTC	CASSLMVGQGISGYTF
TRBV11-1	.	TRBJ2-3	15	TRBD1	TGTGCCAGCAGCGAGGTGGACAGGGTGGGAGATACGCAGTATTTT	CASSEVDRVGDTQYF
TRBV11-2	.	TRBJ2-1	18	TRBD2	TGTGCCAGCAGCTTAGATTCGGCTAGCGGAAACTCCTACAATGAGCAGTTCTTC	CASSLDSASGNSYNEQFF
TRBV6-5	.	TRBJ1-2	14	.	TGTGCCAGCAGGGAGGTACAGGGTCTTGGCGGCTACACCTTC	CASREVQGLGGYTF
TRBV2	.	TRBJ2-5	13	.	TGTGCCAGCAGTGGCAGTACCCAGGAGACCCAGTACTTC	CASSGSTQETQYF
TRBV28	.	TRBJ1-2	12	TRBD1	TGTGCCAAAGGGCAGGGGGCGTGGGGCTACACCTTC	CAKGQGAWGYTF
TRBV2	.	TRBJ2-2	14	.	TGTGCCAGCAGTGCACAGATGAACACCGGGGAGCTGTTTTTT	CASSAQMNTGELFF
TRBV4-1	.	TRBJ2-1	19	TRBD2	TGCGCCAGCAGCCAACTCTGGACTAGCGGGAGGGCCATGGTCAATGAGCAGTTCTTC	CASSQLWTSGRAMVNEQFF
TRBV9	.	TRBJ1-2	13	.	TGTGCCAGCAGCGTAGACGCTACCTATGGCTACACCTTC	CASSVDATYGYTF
TRBV27	few	TRBJ2-1	16	TRBD2	TGTGCCAGCAGTGGCGGGAGGAGGACCTTAGGAGATGAGCAGTTCTTC	CASSGGRRTLGDEQFF
TRBV28	.	TRBJ2-3	14	.	TGTGCCACGATGAAGACAGACGGCACAGATACGCAGTATTTT	CATMKTDGTDTQYF
TRBV10-3	.	TRBJ2-5	14	TRBD2	TGTGCCATCGATACCGGACTAGCGGGAGAGACCCAGTACTTC	CAIDTGLAGETQYF
TRBV12-5	.	TRBJ2-5	14	.	TGTGCTAGTGCCATCTGGACAGCCCAAGAGACCCAGTACTTC	CASAIWTAQETQYF
TRBV5-1	.	TRBJ2-1	13	TRBD2	TGCGCCAGCGGACTAGTCGGGAACAATGAGCAGTTCTTC	CASGLVGNNEQFF
TRBV7-8	few	TRBJ1-2	17	TRBD1	TGTGCCAGCAGCTTTGATTCAGGACAGGGCTGGCGGTATGGCTACACCTTC	CASSFDSGQGWRYGYTF
TRBV24-1	.	TRBJ2-5	19	TRBD2	TGTGCCACCAGTGATCCTCCCGGGACTAGCGCCTCGTGGGGGGAGACCCAGTACTTC	CATSDPPGTSASWGETQYF
TRBV28	.	TRBJ2-7	14	TRBD1	TGTGCCAGCAGGCCCACAGGGGCGGCCTACGAGCAGTACTTC	CASRPTGAAYEQYF
TRBV11-3	.	TRBJ2-1	13	TRBD2	TGTGCCAGCAGCTTTCTAGCGGGTTATGAGCAGTTCTTC	CASSFLAGYEQFF
TRBV3-1/TRBV3-2	.	TRBJ2-3	13	.	TGTGCCAGCAGCCAAGATGCAGAAGATACGCAGTATTTT	CASSQDAEDTQYF
TRBV15	.	TRBJ2-3	13	TRBD1	TGTGCCACCAGCAGGGGGACAGTAGATACGCAGTATTTT	CATSRGTVDTQYF
TRBV12-5	.	TRBJ2-2	15	.	TGTGCTAGTGGTAGCCGCGGTACGAACACCGGGGAGCTGTTTTTT	CASGSRGTNTGELFF
TRBV6-5	.	TRBJ2-1	15	TRBD2	TGTGCCAGCAGTCCCCGACTAGCGGGGTGGGATGAGCAGTTCTTC	CASSPRLAGWDEQFF
TRBV28	.	TRBJ1-2	14	TRBD1	TGTGCCAGCAGGCCCGGGGGACAGGGGTATGGCTACACCTTC	CASRPGGQGYGYTF
TRBV2	once	TRBJ2-2	16	TRBD2	TGTGCCAGCAGCGGGACTAGCGGGAGGGGAACCGGGGAGCTGTTTTTT	CASSGTSGRGTGELFF
TRBV7-8	.	TRBJ2-2	20	TRBD2	TGTGCCAGCCTTTGGACGGCTACTCTACTAGCGGGAGGGCTCACCGGGGAGCTGTTTTTT	CASLWTATLLAGGLTGELFF
TRBV11-2	.	TRBJ2-1	15	TRBD2	TGTGCCAGCAGCCAATCTAGCGGCCGGGGGGATGAGCAGTTCTTC	CASSQSSGRGDEQFF
TRBV5-4	.	TRBJ1-2	15	.	TGTGCCAGCAGCGGAGGAGGGGCAGCTAACTATGGCTACACCTTC	CASSGGGAANYGYTF
TRBV3-1/TRBV3-2	.	TRBJ2-5	14	.	TGTGCCAGCAGCCCGACAGCTCCCGCGGAGACCCAGTACTTC	CASSPTAPAETQYF
TRBV9	.	TRBJ2-1	15	TRBD2	TGTGCCAGCAGCGTAGCTAGCGGGAGCGGAAATGAGCAGTTCTTC	CASSVASGSGNEQFF
TRBV12-3/TRBV12-4	.	TRBJ2-3	12	TRBD2	TGTGCCAGCACCGCTAGCGGGTTTACGCAGTATTTT	CASTASGFTQYF
TRBV28	.	TRBJ2-7	15	TRBD2	TGTGCCAGCAGTTCCCCGCGACTAGCTCGCTGGGAGCAGTACTTC	CASSSPRLARWEQYF
TRBV19	.	TRBJ2-1	15	.	TGTGCCAGTAGTATAGAGGAGGCACCATACAATGAGCAGTTCTTC	CASSIEEAPYNEQFF
TRBV4-2	.	TRBJ2-2	19	TRBD2	TGTGCCAGCAGCCTAAGATCTGGACTAGCGGGAGAGGGCACCGGGGAGCTGTTTTTT	CASSLRSGLAGEGTGELFF
TRBV4-2	once	TRBJ2-2	16	.	TGTGCCAGCAGCACGCATCCGAGGGAGCGGAACGGGGAGCTGTTTTTT	CASSTHPRERNGELFF
TRBV18	.	TRBJ1-1	13	TRBD1	TGTGCCAGCTCACTAGCGGCAGGGGGGACTCCTTTCTTT	CASSLAAGGTPFF
TRBV7-2	.	TRBJ1-4	15	TRBD1	TGTGCCAGCAGCTCGCAGGGGGCTACTAATGAAAAACTGTTTTTT	CASSSQGATNEKLFF
TRBV19	few	TRBJ2-7	14	.	TGTGCCAGTAGTATATCGCGCGGATCCTACGAGCAGTACTTC	CASSISRGSYEQYF
TRBV2	once	TRBJ2-5	14	.	TGTGCCAGCAGGGCAGCGGGTGGCCAAGAGACCCAGTACTTC	CASRAAGGQETQYF
TRBV6-2/TRBV6-3	once	TRBJ2-5	13	.	TGTGCCAGCAGTCCAACGGGCCAAGAGACCCAGTACTTC	CASSPTGQETQYF
TRBV7-9	.	TRBJ1-4	15	.	TGTGCCAGCAGCTCTACGGGTCTCCAAAATGAAAAACTGTTTTTT	CASSSTGLQNEKLFF
TRBV6-2/TRBV6-3	.	TRBJ2-7	14	.	TGTGCCAGCAGTCTTAGCGGAGAGGTCCACGAGCAGTACTTC	CASSLSGEVHEQYF
TRBV11-2	.	TRBJ2-7	17	TRBD2	TGTGCCAGCAGCTCCCAAGGTAGCGGGAGCCCATTGGGGGAGCAGTACTTC	CASSSQGSGSPLGEQYF
TRBV6-6	.	TRBJ2-2	14	.	TGTGCCAGCAGTTACTCTGGCGAGGCCGGGGAGCTGTTTTTT	CASSYSGEAGELFF
TRBV5-1	.	TRBJ1-3	16	TRBD1	TGCGCCAGCAGCTTCACAGGGGGACTAACTGGAAACACCATATATTTT	CASSFTGGLTGNTIYF